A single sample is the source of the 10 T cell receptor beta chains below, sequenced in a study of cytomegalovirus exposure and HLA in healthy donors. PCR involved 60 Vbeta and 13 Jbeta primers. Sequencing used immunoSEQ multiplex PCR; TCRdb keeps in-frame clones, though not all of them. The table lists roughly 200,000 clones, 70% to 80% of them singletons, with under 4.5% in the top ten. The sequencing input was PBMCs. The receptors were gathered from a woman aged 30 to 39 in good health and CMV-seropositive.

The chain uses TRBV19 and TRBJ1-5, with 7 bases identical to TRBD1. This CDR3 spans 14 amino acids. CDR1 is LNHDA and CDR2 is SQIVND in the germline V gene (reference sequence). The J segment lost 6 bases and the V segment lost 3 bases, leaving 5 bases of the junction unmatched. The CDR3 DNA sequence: TGTGCCAGTAGTATCCCGACAGGGATTCAGCCCCAGCATTTT. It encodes CASSIPTGIQPQHF.

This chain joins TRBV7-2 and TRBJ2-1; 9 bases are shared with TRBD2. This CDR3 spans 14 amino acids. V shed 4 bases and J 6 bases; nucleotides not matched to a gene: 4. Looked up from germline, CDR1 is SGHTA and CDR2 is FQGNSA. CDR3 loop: CASSSWTSVNEQFF. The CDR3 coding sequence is TGTGCCAGCAGCTCGTGGACTAGCGTCAATGAGCAGTTCTTC.

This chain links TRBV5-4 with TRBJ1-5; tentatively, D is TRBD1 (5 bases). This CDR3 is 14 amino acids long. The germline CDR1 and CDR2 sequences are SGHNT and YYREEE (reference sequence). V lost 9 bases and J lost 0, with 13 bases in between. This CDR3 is CATKPDISNQPQHF. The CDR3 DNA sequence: TGTGCCACCAAGCCGGACATTAGCAATCAGCCCCAGCATTTT.

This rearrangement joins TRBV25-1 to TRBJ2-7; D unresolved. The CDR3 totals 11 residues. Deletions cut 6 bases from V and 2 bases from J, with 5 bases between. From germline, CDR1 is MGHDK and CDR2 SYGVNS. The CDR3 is CASSSAYEQYF. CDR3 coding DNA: TGTGCCAGCAGCTCAGCCTACGAGCAGTACTTC.

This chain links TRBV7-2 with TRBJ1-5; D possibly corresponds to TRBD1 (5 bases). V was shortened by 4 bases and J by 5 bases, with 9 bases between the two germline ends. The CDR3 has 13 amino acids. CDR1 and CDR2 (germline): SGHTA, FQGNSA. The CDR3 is CASSYRGHQPQHF. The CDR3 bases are TGTGCCAGCAGCTATAGGGGTCATCAGCCCCAGCATTTT.

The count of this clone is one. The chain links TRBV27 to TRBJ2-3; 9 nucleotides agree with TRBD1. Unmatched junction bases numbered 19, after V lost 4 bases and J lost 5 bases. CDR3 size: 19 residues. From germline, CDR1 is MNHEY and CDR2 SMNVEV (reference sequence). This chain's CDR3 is CASSSTFGLQGAGVDTQYF. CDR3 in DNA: TGTGCCAGCAGTTCGACTTTTGGTTTACAGGGGGCAGGGGTAGATACGCAGTATTTT.

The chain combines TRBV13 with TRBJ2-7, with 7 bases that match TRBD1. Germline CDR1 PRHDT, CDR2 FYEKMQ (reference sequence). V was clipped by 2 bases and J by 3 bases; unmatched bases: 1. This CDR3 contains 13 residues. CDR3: CASSLRGHYEQYF. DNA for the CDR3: TGTGCCAGCAGCTTAAGGGGGCACTACGAGCAGTACTTC.

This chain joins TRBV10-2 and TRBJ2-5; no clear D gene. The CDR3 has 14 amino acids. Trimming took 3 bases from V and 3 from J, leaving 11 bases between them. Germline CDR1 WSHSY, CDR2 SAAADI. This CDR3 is CASSDPGPEETQYF. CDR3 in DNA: TGCGCCAGCAGTGATCCGGGTCCAGAAGAGACCCAGTACTTC.

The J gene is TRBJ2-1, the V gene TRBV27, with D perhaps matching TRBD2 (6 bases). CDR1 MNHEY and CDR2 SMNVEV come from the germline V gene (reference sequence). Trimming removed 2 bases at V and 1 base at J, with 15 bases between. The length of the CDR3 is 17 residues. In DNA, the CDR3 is TGTGCCAGCAGTTTAACAGGAGGGGCCGCATCCTACAATGAGCAGTTCTTC. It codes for CASSLTGGAASYNEQFF.

The CDR3 sequence is CASRAMTGGNQPQHF. The CDR3 DNA reads as TGTGCCAGCAGGGCGATGACAGGCGGCAATCAGCCCCAGCATTTT. The chain couples TRBV6-1 to TRBJ1-5, with D possibly TRBD1 on 6 matching bases. The V and J ends lost 6 bases and 2 bases respectively, with 14 bases between them. Germline-derived CDR1 and CDR2 are MNHNS and SASEGT. The CDR3 is 15 residues long.